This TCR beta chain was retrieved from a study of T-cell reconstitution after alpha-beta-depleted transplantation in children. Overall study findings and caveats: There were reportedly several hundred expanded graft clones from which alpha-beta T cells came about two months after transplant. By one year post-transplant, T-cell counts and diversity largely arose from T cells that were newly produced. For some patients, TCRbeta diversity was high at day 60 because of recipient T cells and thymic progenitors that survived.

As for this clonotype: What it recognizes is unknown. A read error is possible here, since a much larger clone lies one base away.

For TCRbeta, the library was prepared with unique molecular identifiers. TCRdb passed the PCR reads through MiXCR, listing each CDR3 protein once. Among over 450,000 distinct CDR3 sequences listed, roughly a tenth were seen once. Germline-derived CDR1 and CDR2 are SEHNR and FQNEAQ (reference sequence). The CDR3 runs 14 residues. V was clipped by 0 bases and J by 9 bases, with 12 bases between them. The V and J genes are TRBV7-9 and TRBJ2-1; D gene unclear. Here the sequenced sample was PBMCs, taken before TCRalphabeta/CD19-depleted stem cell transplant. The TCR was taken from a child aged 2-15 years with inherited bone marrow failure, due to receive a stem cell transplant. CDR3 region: CASSLATVRVEQFF. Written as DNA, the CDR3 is TGTGCCAGCAGCTTAGCCACAGTCCGGGTTGAGCAGTTCTTC.